Described below is a single T cell receptor beta chain sequence and its context. This table comes from immunoSEQ multiplex PCR, and its TCRdb copy is limited to in-frame clones, with some not included. The sample includes some 130,000 clones, approximately 85% of them seen just once. The data were obtained in a study of T cell responses to AZD1222 COVID-19 vaccine. CDR3 length equals 16 residues. V was pared by 5 bases and J by 3 bases, with 11 bases of the junction left unmatched. Per germline, CDR1 SGHAT and CDR2 FQNNGV. The TCR originated in an adult who received the AZD1222 COVID-19 vaccine. The rearrangement uses TRBV11-2 and TRBJ1-2, with 8 bases fitting TRBD1. Material: peripheral blood, obtained 28 days after the second AZD1222 dose. DNA of the CDR3: TGTGCCAGCAGCCGGGGGGCAGGGGGCGTAGACTATGGCTACACCTTC. Amino acids: CASSRGAGGVDYGYTF.